The sample holds a few counts of the clone carrying this T cell receptor (beta chain). The antigen is not known. The data derive from a study of T cells and Merkel cell carcinoma outcomes. Study results and caveats: Reportedly, T-cell repertoire with density predicts Merkel cell carcinoma outcomes.

Some clones are missing from TCRdb's copy, which holds only in-frame ones; the method was immunoSEQ multiplex PCR. The repertoire holds roughly 6,400 clones, with under 80% as singletons. With 1 base removed from V and 2 bases from J, the gap between germline ends came to 4 bases. The CDR3 is 13 amino acids. From germline, CDR1 is PRHDT and CDR2 FYEKMQ (reference sequence). Specimen: tumor tissue from Merkel cell carcinoma. The receptor comes from a human donor with Merkel cell carcinoma. Some clones in this sample may be carry-over from other donors' samples. The rearrangement joins TRBV13 to TRBJ2-3; D gene uncertain. CDR3 amino acids: CASSLAPTDTQYF. The CDR3 coding sequence is TGTGCCAGCAGCTTAGCACCCACAGATACGCAGTATTTT.